This T cell receptor (beta chain) derives from a study of blood T cell repertoires in COVID-19. Study as a whole: The origin of the acute and convalescent COVID-19 samples was the United States, Italy and Spain. Sample material is recorded as cDNA or gDNA derived from T cells, B-cell-depleted T cells, or PBMCs.

As handled by the study authors: Amplified reference gene primers provided the basis for estimating nucleated cell counts. The data were produced by immunoSEQ multiplex PCR, yet TCRdb's version contains in-frame clones alone and is incomplete. D and trimming come from the DNA, and the V and J calls and clone size come from that table. The repertoire consists of more than 110,000 clones, with 85% to 90% occurring once and the leading ten covering roughly 10%. CDR1 and CDR2 from the germline V gene are SGHNT and YENEEA. V was clipped by 3 bases and J by 5 bases, with 10 bases between them. The CDR3 runs 13 residues.

The source of this sequence is a man aged 45-60 years with active or convalescent COVID-19. V is TRBV11-3 and J is TRBJ2-5, with unresolved D. The sequenced sample was peripheral blood. DNA for the CDR3: TGTGCCAGCAGCTTGGAACACGGGGAGACCCAGTACTTC. It yields the protein CASSLEHGETQYF.